This entry lists 10 T cell receptor beta chains sequenced from one sample in a study of cytomegalovirus exposure and HLA in healthy donors. Method: immunoSEQ multiplex PCR; TCRdb's copy keeps in-frame clones and lacks some. The sample lists 200,000 to 250,000 clones; over 80% were seen once. The source material was PBMCs. The source is a young woman in good health and CMV-seropositive.

The genes are TRBV7-9 and TRBJ2-7, with TRBD2 matching 9 bases. The CDR3 covers 16 residues. CDR1 is SEHNR and CDR2 is FQNEAQ in the germline V gene (reference sequence). V gave up 5 bases and J gave up 0 bases; unmatched junction bases: 8. The CDR3 coding sequence is TGTGCCAGCAGCCTTTCCCCTAGCGGGACCTCCTACGAGCAGTACTTC. Amino acids: CASSLSPSGTSYEQYF. The variable domain in full, with the rest retrieved from reference TRBV7-9 and TRBJ2-7, is DTGVSQNPRHKITKRGQNVTFRCDPISEHNRLYWYRQTLGQGPEFLTYFQNEAQLEKSRLLSDRFSAERPKGSFSTLEIQRTEQGDSAMYLCASSLSPSGTSYEQYFGPGTRLTVT.

This chain connects TRBV11-3 to TRBJ1-4; perhaps TRBD1 as D (5 bases). With 3 bases removed from V and 8 bases from J, the gap between germline ends came to 25 bases. This CDR3 region has 18 residues. The germline gives CDR1 SGHNT, CDR2 YENEEA. The CDR3: CASSLEEWRGVVQEKLFF. CDR3 in DNA: TGTGCCAGCAGCTTGGAGGAGTGGAGAGGGGTAGTTCAGGAAAAACTGTTTTTT.

This clone is a singleton in its sample. The chain employs TRBV7-8 and TRBJ2-1; TRBD2 matches 7 bases. The CDR3 is 16 amino acids. CDR1 is SGHVS, CDR2 FQNEAQ, per germline. J was trimmed by 6 bases and V by 1 base; bases with no gene match: 9. In DNA, the CDR3 is TGTGCCAGCAGCTTAGTCGGCGGGAGCGTGGTCAATGAGCAGTTCTTC. This encodes CASSLVGGSVVNEQFF.

The V call is TRBV6-4, the J call TRBJ2-7, with D tentatively TRBD1 or TRBD2 (5 bases each). The CDR3 extends over 14 amino acids. Germline V gene lookup returns CDR1 MRHNA and CDR2 SNTAGT. Trimming stripped 5 bases from V and 7 bases from J, with 18 bases between. CDR3 nucleotide sequence: TGTGCCAGCAGTTCCGCAGTGACCTGGGGGGAGCAGTACTTC. Residues: CASSSAVTWGEQYF.

The J gene is TRBJ2-1, the V gene TRBV27, with a weak D call TRBD1 (6 bases). V lost 7 bases and J lost 4, with 23 bases in between. Germline V gives CDR1 MNHEY, CDR2 SMNVEV (reference sequence). This CDR3 spans 17 amino acids. The CDR3 bases are TGTGCCAGCACGACGATTACCGGGACAATAAATTACAATGAGCAGTTCTTC. Amino acid sequence: CASTTITGTINYNEQFF.

The CDR3 here is CASSFGRDGDEQFF. CDR3 DNA sequence: TGTGCCAGCAGCTTTGGTAGGGATGGCGATGAGCAGTTCTTC. This sequence joins TRBV5-6 and TRBJ2-1; D is unclear. The germline V gene encodes CDR1 SGHDT and CDR2 YYEEEE. The germline V and J ends were trimmed by 2 bases and 8 bases, with 14 bases remaining between them. This CDR3 is built from 14 residues.

J is TRBJ2-5 and V is TRBV2, with D perhaps TRBD2 (5 bases). The CDR3 contains 15 residues. Trimming pared 5 bases from V and 6 bases from J, leaving 19 bases between. CDR1 is SNHLY and CDR2 is FYNNEI in the germline V gene. The CDR3 sequence is CASSFLGEGLQTQYF. The CDR3 DNA is TGTGCCAGCAGTTTTCTAGGAGAGGGCTTGCAGACCCAGTACTTC.

With respect to this clone: The identical CDR3 is also encoded by other nucleotide sequences in the sample. The chain has TRBV5-1 and TRBJ2-3, with 11 positions matching TRBD2. Trimming at V came to 4 bases and at J to 0 bases, leaving 4 bases not matched to a gene. CDR1 is SGHRS and CDR2 is YFSETQ in the germline V gene. The CDR3 extends over 16 amino acids. CDR3 loop: CASSSGTSGSTDTQYF. The CDR3 DNA follows: TGCGCCAGCAGCAGCGGGACTAGCGGAAGCACAGATACGCAGTATTTT.

V gene TRBV28 combines with J gene TRBJ2-2; the D is unclear. The V gene's germline CDR1 is MDHEN and CDR2 SYDVKM. The CDR3 runs to 13 residues. The V end was cut by 3 bases, the J end by 7 bases, with 9 bases between. CDR3 DNA sequence: TGTGCCAGCAGTTTGCAAGATGGCGGGGAGCTGTTTTTT. Protein product: CASSLQDGGELFF.

The genes are TRBV13 and TRBJ2-5; 11 bases line up with TRBD2. With V trimmed by 2 bases and J by 4 bases, 9 bases remained unmatched. CDR1 PRHDT and CDR2 FYEKMQ come from the germline V gene (reference sequence). The CDR3 contains 17 residues. The CDR3: CASSLTSGRGVLETQYF. The CDR3 DNA follows: TGTGCCAGCAGCTTAACTAGCGGGAGAGGCGTTTTAGAGACCCAGTACTTC. Together with reference TRBV13 and TRBJ2-5, the CDR3 gives the full variable domain: AAGVIQSPRHLIKEKRETATLKCYPIPRHDTVYWYQQGPGQDPQFLISFYEKMQSDKGSIPDRFSAQQFSDYHSELNMSSLELGDSALYFCASSLTSGRGVLETQYFGPGTRLLVL.